Here is one T cell receptor (beta chain) with its context. CDR3 size: 17 residues. V was trimmed by 1 base and J by 1 base, leaving 16 bases between them. Per the germline V gene, CDR1 is PRHDT and CDR2 is FYEKMQ (reference sequence). As processed by the authors: Nucleated cell number was recorded as an estimate derived from reference gene primer amplification. The data were produced by immunoSEQ multiplex PCR, yet TCRdb's version contains in-frame clones alone and is incomplete. V, J and clone size are those of that table, while D and trimming were read from the DNA. This sample has about 480,000 clones; about 88% occur once, and the top ten carry more than 7.5%. This sample was taken from a study of blood T cell repertoires in COVID-19. Study as a whole: Some COVID-19 samples were acute and others convalescent; all came from the United States, Italy and Spain.

Participants' own reports of clinical history determined their cohort assignment. Cohort 3 donors were reported recovered after two negative PCRs, clearance, or symptom resolution. Material for sequencing was PBMCs or T cells enriched from blood (not recorded which). The chain combines TRBV13 with TRBJ1-1, with D tentatively TRBD1 (6 bases). This clonotype was sampled from a woman in her fifties or sixties who had recovered from COVID-19. CDR3 loop: CASSLDRGGWENTEAFF. The CDR3 bases are TGTGCCAGCAGCTTAGATAGGGGGGGATGGGAGAACACTGAAGCTTTCTTT.